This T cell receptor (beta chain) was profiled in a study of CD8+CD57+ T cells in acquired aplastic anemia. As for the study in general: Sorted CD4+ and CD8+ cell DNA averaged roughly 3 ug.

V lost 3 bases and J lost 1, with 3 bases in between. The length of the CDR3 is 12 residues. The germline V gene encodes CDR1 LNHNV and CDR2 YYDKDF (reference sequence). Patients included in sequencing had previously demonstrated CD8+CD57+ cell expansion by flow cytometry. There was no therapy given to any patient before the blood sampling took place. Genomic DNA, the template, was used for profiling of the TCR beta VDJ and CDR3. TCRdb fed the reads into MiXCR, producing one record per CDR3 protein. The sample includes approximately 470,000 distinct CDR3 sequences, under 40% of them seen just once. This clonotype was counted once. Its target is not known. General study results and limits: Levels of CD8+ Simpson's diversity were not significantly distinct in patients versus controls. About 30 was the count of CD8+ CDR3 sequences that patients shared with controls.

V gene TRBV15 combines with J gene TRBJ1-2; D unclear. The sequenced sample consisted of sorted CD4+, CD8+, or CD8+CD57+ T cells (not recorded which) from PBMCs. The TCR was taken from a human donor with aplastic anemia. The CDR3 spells CATSSLNYGYTF. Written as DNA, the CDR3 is TGTGCCACCAGCAGCCTTAACTATGGCTACACCTTC.